The 10 T cell receptor beta chains in this list originate from one sample, sequenced in a study of blood T cell repertoires in COVID-19. Clones were sequenced by immunoSEQ multiplex PCR, and TCRdb holds only the in-frame ones, with some missing. Of under 250,000 clones listed, about 83% are singletons. The specimen sequenced was peripheral blood. Source of these receptors: a man aged 30-40 years who had recovered from COVID-19.

The CDR3 spells CASSLEGPLEQFF. The CDR3 DNA follows: TGCGCCAGCAGCTTGGAGGGGCCTCTTGAGCAGTTCTTC. This chain connects TRBV5-1 to TRBJ2-1; maybe TRBD1 (5 bases). Germline CDR1 SGHRS, CDR2 YFSETQ. Trimming shortened V by 0 bases and J by 9 bases, and 10 bases separated the two germline ends. The CDR3 has 13 amino acids. The complete variable domain, with remaining parts taken from reference TRBV5-1 and TRBJ2-1, reads KAGVTQTPRYLIKTRGQQVTLSCSPISGHRSVSWYQQTPGQGLQFLFEYFSETQRNKGNFPGRFSGRQFSNSRSEMNVSTLELGDSALYLCASSLEGPLEQFFGPGTRLTVL.

This sequence joins TRBV6-5 and TRBJ1-4, with D unclear. Germline V CDR1 and CDR2: MNHEY, SVGAGI. Between the trimmed V and J ends, which lost 4 bases and 3 bases, there was a span of 9 bases. The CDR3 runs 14 residues. In DNA form, the CDR3 reads TGTGCCAGCAGTTTAACATCCTCTAATGAAAAACTGTTTTTT. Translating gives CASSLTSSNEKLFF.

The chain combines TRBV10-3 with TRBJ1-1; the D is unclear. V was shortened by 4 bases and J by 2 bases, with 8 bases between the two germline ends. The CDR3 has 13 residues. In germline, CDR1 is ENHRY, CDR2 SYGVKD. The CDR3 reads CAISGESNTEAFF. Written as DNA, the CDR3 is TGTGCCATCAGTGGGGAGAGCAACACTGAAGCTTTCTTT.

The chain couples TRBV5-4 to TRBJ2-3, with 10 nucleotides matching TRBD2. The V gene's germline CDR1 is SGHNT and CDR2 YYREEE (reference sequence). Germline trimming cut 2 bases from V and 6 bases from J; bases unmatched to any gene: 6. The CDR3 consists of 15 residues. The CDR3: CASSFSGGAFDTQYF. CDR3 in DNA: TGTGCCAGCAGCTTCAGCGGGGGGGCCTTTGATACGCAGTATTTT.

This chain links TRBV28 with TRBJ2-2; 7 bases are a match to TRBD2. The CDR3 covers 14 residues. V shed 5 bases, J shed 3 bases, and the junction held 3 bases outside the gene matches. CDR1 and CDR2 (germline): MDHEN, SYDVKM. The CDR3 protein is CASSQRGYTGELFF. CDR3 DNA sequence: TGTGCCAGCAGTCAGCGGGGATACACCGGGGAGCTGTTTTTT.

This rearrangement joins TRBV6-1 to TRBJ2-5, with no clear D. Trimming stripped 2 bases from V and 5 bases from J, with 6 bases between. The CDR3 loop spans 12 amino acids. Germline CDR1 and CDR2: MNHNS and SASEGT. The CDR3 spells CASSEQLETQYF. The CDR3 coding sequence is TGTGCCAGCAGTGAACAATTGGAGACCCAGTACTTC.

CDR3 bases: TGTGCCAGCAGCCCAGTAGCGGGGGGCGCGGGGGAGCTGTTTTTT. Amino acid sequence: CASSPVAGGAGELFF. The rearrangement links TRBV7-2 to TRBJ2-2; TRBD2 aligns across 10 bases. The CDR3 has 15 residues. V shed 5 bases, J shed 8 bases, and the junction held 8 bases outside the gene matches. Germline V gene sequence: CDR1 SGHTA, CDR2 FQGNSA. The full variable domain, completed using reference TRBV7-2 and TRBJ2-2, is GAGVSQSPSNKVTEKGKDVELRCDPISGHTALYWYRQSLGQGLEFLIYFQGNSAPDKSGLPSDRFSAERTGGSVSTLTIQRTQQEDSAVYLCASSPVAGGAGELFFGEGSRLTVL.

CDR3 amino acids: CATETGGTDTQYF. For the CDR3, the DNA is TGTGCCACAGAGACAGGGGGCACAGATACGCAGTATTTT. The chain recombines TRBV19 with TRBJ2-3; 8 nucleotides agree with TRBD1. V shed 10 bases, J shed 1 base, and the junction held 4 bases outside the gene matches. This CDR3 has 13 amino acids. The germline V gene has CDR1 LNHDA and CDR2 SQIVND (reference sequence).

The chain carries TRBV7-3 and TRBJ2-7, with D possibly TRBD2 on 6 matching bases. Germline V CDR1 and CDR2: SGHTA, FQGTGA. V lost 1 base and J 8 bases, leaving 12 bases between the germline ends. The CDR3 has 13 residues. The CDR3 here is CASSLSRAGQQYF. For the CDR3, the DNA is TGTGCCAGCAGCTTAAGTAGGGCGGGACAGCAGTACTTC.

V gene TRBV11-2 combines with J gene TRBJ1-4, with D uncertain. V lost 1 base and J 8 bases, leaving 8 bases between the germline ends. Per germline, CDR1 SGHAT and CDR2 FQNNGV. This CDR3 has 13 amino acids. The CDR3 loop reads CASSLGAGEKLFF. DNA of the CDR3: TGTGCCAGCAGCTTAGGGGCGGGGGAAAAACTGTTTTTT. The variable domain in full, with the rest retrieved from reference TRBV11-2 and TRBJ1-4, is EAGVAQSPRYKIIEKRQSVAFWCNPISGHATLYWYQQILGQGPKLLIQFQNNGVVDDSQLPKDRFSAERLKGVDSTLKIQPAKLEDSAVYLCASSLGAGEKLFFGSGTQLSVL.